These 29 T cell receptor beta chains were all obtained from the same sample, sequenced in a study of blood T cell repertoires in COVID-19. TCRdb's copy holds only in-frame clones and misses some; the assay was immunoSEQ multiplex PCR. The sample has approximately 80,000 clones, almost 85% seen once. The sample taken for sequencing was peripheral blood. These receptors were collected from a man between 45 and 60 years old with COVID-19, enrolled during active disease.

The rearrangement links TRBV5-5 to TRBJ1-2; 11 bases line up with TRBD1. The junction had 5 bases not matched to a gene; V was cut back by 3 bases and J by 7 bases. The germline V gene has CDR1 SGHKS and CDR2 YYEKEE (reference sequence). The CDR3 length is 14 residues. CDR3 residues: CASSWDRGTSGYTF. The CDR3 region has the DNA TGTGCCAGCAGCTGGGACAGGGGGACAAGTGGCTACACCTTC.

V usage is TRBV6-5 and J usage is TRBJ2-7, with D tentatively TRBD2 (5 bases). CDR1 is MNHEY and CDR2 is SVGAGI in the germline V gene. This CDR3 has 13 residues. Trimming cost V 8 bases and J 5 bases, with 16 bases left between them. The CDR3, as DNA: TGTGCCAGCGAGTGGACCCTCGGGGACGAGCAGTACTTC. Amino acid sequence: CASEWTLGDEQYF.

CDR3 bases: TGTGCCAGCTGTGCCGGGACAGGGAGGGAGACCCAGTACTTC. This codes for CASCAGTGRETQYF. V usage is TRBV18 and J usage is TRBJ2-5; 9 bases map to TRBD1. The CDR3 sequence is 14 residues long. J lost 5 bases, V lost 7 bases, and 8 bases had no gene match. Germline CDR1 reads KGHSH; CDR2 reads LQKENI.

The chain couples TRBV28 to TRBJ2-1, with 11 bases identical to TRBD2. This CDR3 contains 16 residues. The junction had 10 bases not matched to a gene; V was cut back by 6 bases and J by 6 bases. The germline V gene has CDR1 MDHEN and CDR2 SYDVKM. The CDR3 protein is CASRPTSGARINEQFF. CDR3 nucleotides: TGTGCCAGCAGACCGACTAGCGGGGCTAGGATCAATGAGCAGTTCTTC. The full variable domain, completed using reference TRBV28 and TRBJ2-1, is DVKVTQSSRYLVKRTGEKVFLECVQDMDHENMFWYRQDPGLGLRLIYFSYDVKMKEKGDIPEGYSVSREKKERFSLILESASTNQTSMYLCASRPTSGARINEQFFGPGTRLTVL.

The table lists this clone with a few counts. The chain has TRBV7-9 and TRBJ2-2; 7 bases map to TRBD2. The trim removed 9 bases at V and 0 bases at J, leaving 13 bases unmatched. The CDR3 runs 17 residues. Germline assignment: CDR1 SEHNR and CDR2 FQNEAQ (reference sequence). CDR3 amino acids: CASKRAGAMANTGELFF. CDR3 DNA: TGTGCCAGTAAAAGGGCGGGAGCTATGGCGAACACCGGGGAGCTGTTTTTT.

The gene calls are TRBV19 and TRBJ1-1, with D possibly being TRBD1 (5 bases). Trimming took 5 bases from V and 0 from J, leaving 10 bases between them. CDR1 is LNHDA, CDR2 SQIVND, per germline (reference sequence). The CDR3 totals 14 residues. Here the CDR3 reads CASSLQAMNTEAFF. The CDR3 DNA reads as TGTGCCAGTAGTTTACAGGCCATGAACACTGAAGCTTTCTTT.

V is TRBV5-4 and J is TRBJ2-5; D might be TRBD2 (5 bases). V was pared by 4 bases and J by 5 bases, with 15 bases between. Per germline, CDR1 SGHNT and CDR2 YYREEE (reference sequence). This CDR3 has 14 amino acids. CDR3 DNA: TGTGCCAGCAGCGGGCGGGCGAGGAGTGAGACCCAGTACTTC. This gives the protein CASSGRARSETQYF.

In its sample, this clone was seen many times. J is TRBJ1-5 and V is TRBV2; weak D call: TRBD1 (5 bases). V was clipped by 3 bases and J by 7 bases, with 13 bases between them. Per the germline V gene, CDR1 is SNHLY and CDR2 is FYNNEI. The CDR3 has 14 residues. The CDR3 loop reads CASSDSRVGQPQHF. The CDR3 DNA sequence: TGTGCCAGCAGTGATTCCAGGGTGGGACAGCCCCAGCATTTT.

This chain connects TRBV5-1 to TRBJ2-6, with 12 bases lining up with TRBD1. The CDR3 is 19 amino acids. Germline V gives CDR1 SGHRS, CDR2 YFSETQ. The ends lost 4 bases at V and 2 bases at J; junction bases unmatched: 10. In nucleotides, the CDR3 is TGCGCCAGCAGCCCCCGGGACAGGGGGCTAGGTGCTGGGGCCAACGTCCTGACTTTC. Translated, it gives CASSPRDRGLGAGANVLTF.

V and J are TRBV18 and TRBJ1-2; 7 bases fit TRBD1. This CDR3 is built from 14 residues. Germline V CDR1 and CDR2: KGHSH, LQKENI. V shed 2 bases and J 7 bases; nucleotides not matched to a gene: 7. DNA for the CDR3: TGTGCCAGCTCACCAAATGACAGGGCCGGTGGCTACACCTTC. Its protein product is CASSPNDRAGGYTF.

The rearrangement joins TRBV5-5 to TRBJ1-1; 8 positions match TRBD1. CDR1 is SGHKS and CDR2 is YYEKEE in the germline V gene (reference sequence). The trim removed 1 base at V and 5 bases at J, leaving 4 bases unmatched. The CDR3 consists of 14 residues. CDR3 residues: CASSLSRGLTEAFF. The CDR3 DNA reads as TGTGCCAGCAGCTTGAGCAGGGGGCTAACTGAAGCTTTCTTT.

This clone has just a few counts. V is TRBV4-3 and J is TRBJ1-1, with D tentatively TRBD1 (5 bases). V gave up 1 base and J gave up 1 base, with 16 bases separating them. This CDR3 is 17 amino acids long. Germline V lookup: CDR1 LGHNA, CDR2 YSLEER. CDR3: CASSQGIGVMGNTEAFF. The CDR3 coding sequence is TGCGCCAGCAGCCAAGGAATAGGGGTAATGGGGAACACTGAAGCTTTCTTT.

This rearrangement joins TRBV27 to TRBJ1-6; D might be TRBD1 (5 bases). V gave up 2 bases and J gave up 8 bases, with 7 bases separating them. The CDR3 is 13 amino acids. Germline CDR1 and CDR2: MNHEY and SMNVEV (reference sequence). The CDR3 nucleotides are TGTGCCAGCAGTTTAAAAGGGGATTCACCCCTCCACTTT. Translated, it gives CASSLKGDSPLHF.

The J gene is TRBJ2-1, the V gene TRBV27, with 10 bases lining up with TRBD2. This CDR3 is built from 14 residues. From germline, CDR1 is MNHEY and CDR2 SMNVEV (reference sequence). The ends lost 7 bases at V and 5 bases at J; junction bases unmatched: 5. CDR3 DNA sequence: TGTGCCAGCAAAAGAGCGGGAGGGCACAATGAGCAGTTCTTC. Its translation: CASKRAGGHNEQFF.

This chain joins TRBV5-5 and TRBJ2-7, with 8 bases matching TRBD2. V shed 4 bases and J 0 bases; nucleotides not matched to a gene: 6. The CDR3 is 15 amino acids. Germline V gene data show CDR1 as SGHKS and CDR2 as YYEKEE (reference sequence). CDR3 sequence reads: CASSPGGTSSYEQYF. The CDR3 DNA reads as TGTGCCAGCAGCCCCGGGGGGACTAGCTCCTACGAGCAGTACTTC.

This chain connects TRBV28 to TRBJ1-5; no definite D call. CDR3 length: 13 residues. V dropped 3 bases and J dropped 0 bases, with 3 bases sitting between them. Germline V gene data show CDR1 as MDHEN and CDR2 as SYDVKM. The CDR3 DNA reads as TGTGCCAGCAGTTTCAATAGCAATCAGCCCCAGCATTTT. It yields the protein CASSFNSNQPQHF.

The chain couples TRBV12-3 or TRBV12-4 to TRBJ1-6; 7 bases agree with TRBD1. The length of the CDR3 is 13 residues. The V segment lost 6 bases and the J segment 9 bases; nucleotides outside the gene matches: 5. Here the CDR3 reads CASRSGGISPLHF. The CDR3 bases are TGTGCCAGCAGATCAGGGGGAATTTCACCCCTCCACTTT.

This clone was seen a few times. The rearrangement joins TRBV6-4 to TRBJ2-1; 7 bases align to TRBD2. Trimming at V came to 0 bases and at J to 6 bases, leaving 2 bases not matched to a gene. This CDR3 contains 14 residues. Germline V CDR1 and CDR2: MRHNA, SNTAGT. This CDR3 reads CASSDSREPNEQFF. The CDR3 DNA sequence: TGTGCCAGCAGTGACTCGCGGGAGCCCAATGAGCAGTTCTTC.

The chain uses TRBV4-3 and TRBJ1-2; D ambiguous. This CDR3 spans 14 amino acids. Deletions cut 1 base from V and 8 bases from J, with 14 bases between. The V gene's germline CDR1 is LGHNA and CDR2 YSLEER. The CDR3 region is CASSQGSYLGGYTF. CDR3 in DNA: TGCGCCAGCAGCCAAGGAAGCTACTTGGGCGGCTACACCTTC.

The rearrangement links TRBV20-1 to TRBJ1-1, with unresolved D. V lost 3 bases to trimming and J lost 1 base, with 6 bases between them. The CDR3 is 12 residues long. CDR1 is DFQATT and CDR2 is SNEGSKA in the germline V gene (reference sequence). Written as DNA, the CDR3 is TGCAGTGCTAGTCAGGCGAACACTGAAGCTTTCTTT. This encodes CSASQANTEAFF.

In DNA form, the CDR3 reads TGCGCCAGCAGCCAAGTGCGGGGCGGAGGGTCTTACAATGAGCAGTTCTTC. It is translated as CASSQVRGGGSYNEQFF. V gene TRBV4-1 combines with J gene TRBJ2-1, with D perhaps matching TRBD2 (6 bases). V shed 1 base and J shed 4 bases, with 17 bases lying between them. Germline loops: CDR1 MGHRA, CDR2 YSYEKL. The CDR3 covers 17 residues.

The V call is TRBV14, the J call TRBJ2-1, with unresolved D. The length of the CDR3 is 12 residues. V gave up 2 bases and J gave up 12 bases, with 11 bases separating them. Germline V gives CDR1 SGHDN, CDR2 FVKESK. CDR3 protein: CASSQYGSGQFF. In DNA, the CDR3 is TGTGCCAGCAGCCAATACGGGTCGGGGCAGTTCTTC.

This rearrangement joins TRBV9 to TRBJ2-1, with 7 nucleotides matching TRBD1. The CDR3 totals 14 residues. The V gene's germline CDR1 is SGDLS and CDR2 YYNGEE. After removal of 0 bases from V and 9 bases from J, the junction contained 6 bases not matched to a gene. The CDR3 region is CASSVGQGLGEQFF. In DNA form, the CDR3 reads TGTGCCAGCAGCGTAGGACAGGGATTGGGTGAGCAGTTCTTC.

The chain is built from TRBV29-1 and TRBJ1-1; unclear D gene. Trimming removed 6 bases from V and 4 bases from J, with 12 bases in between. In germline, CDR1 is SQVTM, CDR2 ANQGSEA. The CDR3 covers 12 residues. The CDR3 DNA sequence: TGCAGCGTCCGAAACAGCGGCACTGAAGCTTTCTTT. It translates to CSVRNSGTEAFF.

The V and J genes are TRBV6-5 and TRBJ1-2; 8 bases match TRBD1. From germline, CDR1 is MNHEY and CDR2 SVGAGI. With 5 bases clipped from V and 6 bases from J, the junction kept 8 bases outside the gene matches. The CDR3 extends over 14 amino acids. For the CDR3, the DNA is TGTGCCAGCAGTCCCCCTACAGGGGGGCATGGCTACACCTTC. It encodes CASSPPTGGHGYTF.

The chain couples TRBV10-3 to TRBJ1-5; tentatively, D is TRBD1 (5 bases). CDR3 size: 14 residues. With 0 bases removed from V and 7 bases from J, the gap between germline ends came to 10 bases. CDR1 and CDR2 from the germline V gene are ENHRY and SYGVKD. The CDR3 is CAISESGGGQPQHF. The CDR3 DNA is TGTGCCATCAGTGAGTCCGGGGGAGGCCAGCCCCAGCATTTT.

The chain couples TRBV9 to TRBJ2-2; a weak D match, TRBD2 (5 bases). Germline assignment: CDR1 SGDLS and CDR2 YYNGEE. CDR3 length: 15 residues. V was clipped by 1 base and J by 2 bases, with 9 bases between them. In DNA, the CDR3 is TGTGCCAGCAGCGTAATGAGCGGCAACACCGGGGAGCTGTTTTTT. Amino acid sequence: CASSVMSGNTGELFF.

The rearrangement joins TRBV7-8 to TRBJ1-5, with a tentative D call TRBD1 (6 bases). CDR1 is SGHVS and CDR2 is FQNEAQ in the germline V gene. With 1 base removed from V and 7 bases from J, the gap between germline ends came to 14 bases. This CDR3 has 15 amino acids. DNA for the CDR3: TGTGCCAGCAGCTTAGAAGCAGGGAGGGGGCAGCCCCAGCATTTT. Amino acids: CASSLEAGRGQPQHF.

The chain recombines TRBV6-1 with TRBJ2-2; perhaps TRBD2 as D (6 bases). Germline CDR1 reads MNHNS; CDR2 reads SASEGT. Deletions cut 4 bases from V and 0 bases from J, with 12 bases between. This CDR3 is built from 16 residues. The CDR3 nucleotides read TGTGCCAGCAGTGCCGTTAGCGGAGCGAACACCGGGGAGCTGTTTTTT. This codes for CASSAVSGANTGELFF.